Below are 26 T cell receptor beta chains sequenced from a single sample in a study of CD8 T cells in ankylosing spondylitis (dated by TCRdb to the late 2010s). Library construction relied on 5' RACE. The sequencer was an Illumina HiSeq 2500. TCRdb reanalyzed the raw reads on its own, using fastp at Q25 for trimming and MiXCR for clone calling, and kept in-frame beta chains. For every CDR3 protein sequence, its rows merge into one entry that carries the most common genes and DNA. The table for this sample lists 270,000 or so distinct CDR3 sequences; 18% of them were counted only once. The ten most abundant clones make up around 30% of the sample. The sample was blood, either unsorted or a sorted T cell fraction (not recorded which). These receptor sequences come from a male donor with ankylosing spondylitis or in good health (not recorded which).

This clonotype has ten or more counts. This chain links TRBV29-1 with TRBJ2-1, with 8 bases that match TRBD2. Germline assignment: CDR1 SQVTM and CDR2 ANQGSEA. J lost 8 bases, V lost 7 bases, and 7 bases had no gene match. There are 12 residues in the CDR3. The CDR3: CSAIGLADEQFF. For the CDR3, the DNA is TGCAGCGCCATAGGACTAGCCGATGAGCAGTTCTTC.

This clonotype was counted many times. The rearrangement uses TRBV7-9 and TRBJ1-1; possibly TRBD1 for D (5 bases). The CDR3 runs to 14 residues. The V and J ends lost 2 bases and 5 bases respectively, with 12 bases between them. Germline V lookup: CDR1 SEHNR, CDR2 FQNEAQ (reference sequence). Here the CDR3 reads CASSLPGLGTEAFF. As DNA, the CDR3 is TGTGCCAGCAGCTTACCGGGACTGGGGACTGAAGCTTTCTTT.

V usage is TRBV12-3 or TRBV12-4 and J usage is TRBJ2-3; maybe TRBD2 (5 bases). The V end lost 8 bases, the J end lost 6 bases, and 21 bases lay between the germline ends. This CDR3 has 15 amino acids. CDR3 sequence (DNA): TGTGCCAGCTCCACCGGAGGAAGCCTGTTTGATACGCAGTATTTT. Translation: CASSTGGSLFDTQYF.

Ten or more counts support this clonotype. The CDR3 bases are TGTGCCAGCAGCGCCGGGACAGGGCTCGGCTACACCTTC. This codes for CASSAGTGLGYTF. The genes are TRBV7-9 and TRBJ1-2; 9 bases fit TRBD1. This CDR3 region has 13 residues. Germline CDR1 is SEHNR and CDR2 is FQNEAQ (reference sequence). The junction had 6 bases not matched to a gene; V was cut back by 5 bases and J by 8 bases.

The genes are TRBV12-3 or TRBV12-4 and TRBJ2-7; D may correspond to TRBD1 or TRBD2 (5 bases each). The CDR3 is 17 residues long. The V end lost 5 bases, the J end lost 1 base, and 21 bases lay between the germline ends. The CDR3 spells CASSPPFWERGSYEQYF. CDR3 DNA: TGTGCCAGCAGTCCTCCCTTCTGGGAGAGGGGTTCCTACGAGCAGTACTTC.

The CDR3, as DNA: TGCGCCAGCAGCTTGGAGCAGAACTACGAGCAGTACTTC. Its protein product is CASSLEQNYEQYF. V gene TRBV5-1 combines with J gene TRBJ2-7; D is unresolved. CDR3 length equals 13 residues. CDR1 and CDR2 from the germline V gene are SGHRS and YFSETQ. V was pared by 0 bases and J by 3 bases, with 7 bases between.

This chain joins TRBV20-1 and TRBJ2-2; no reliable D call. This CDR3 comprises 15 residues. Per the germline V gene, CDR1 is DFQATT and CDR2 is SNEGSKA (reference sequence). The ends were cut back, 2 bases at V and 0 bases at J, with 10 bases in the middle. CDR3 in amino acids: CSARSRLANTGELFF. The CDR3 nucleotides are TGCAGTGCTAGAAGTAGACTCGCGAACACCGGGGAGCTGTTTTTT.

This clonotype occurred a few times. The chain links TRBV6-2 or TRBV6-3 to TRBJ2-3, with TRBD1 identical over 12 bases. CDR3 length: 16 amino acids. J was trimmed by 5 bases and V by 6 bases; bases with no gene match: 9. CDR1 MNHEY and CDR2 SVGEGT come from the germline V gene. The DNA for the CDR3 is TGTGCCAGCAGACCTAGGGACAGGGGGCTTGGAGATACGCAGTATTTT. Its protein product is CASRPRDRGLGDTQYF.

The chain combines TRBV28 with TRBJ2-5; D ambiguous. V was cut by 6 bases and J by 0 bases, with 20 bases left in between. Per germline, CDR1 MDHEN and CDR2 SYDVKM. The CDR3 is 17 residues long. In DNA form, the CDR3 reads TGTGCCAGCAGCCGCATCCCTACGTCCTGGTACCAAGAGACCCAGTACTTC. Amino acid sequence: CASSRIPTSWYQETQYF.

This clonotype was seen a handful of times. J is TRBJ1-2 and V is TRBV3-1; 9 bases match TRBD1. The CDR3 length is 14 residues. The trim removed 4 bases at V and 8 bases at J, leaving 8 bases unmatched. CDR1 LGHDT and CDR2 YNNKEL come from the germline V gene (reference sequence). In DNA form, the CDR3 reads TGTGCCAGCAGCCCGGCTGGACAGGGGAAGGGCTACACCTTC. Its translation: CASSPAGQGKGYTF.

There are a few counts of this clonotype. The J gene is TRBJ2-1, the V gene TRBV29-1, with D possibly TRBD2 on 5 matching bases. Germline V gene sequence: CDR1 SQVTM, CDR2 ANQGSEA. The CDR3 contains 11 residues. V was trimmed by 7 bases and J by 5 bases, leaving 9 bases between them. The CDR3 is CSEGSDNEQFF. CDR3 coding DNA: TGCAGCGAAGGGAGCGACAATGAGCAGTTCTTC.

In regard to this clonotype: With a much larger clone just one base away, this may be a read error. The chain joins TRBV20-1 to TRBJ2-1; 10 bases are shared with TRBD2. CDR3 length equals 19 residues. Germline CDR1 is DFQATT and CDR2 is SNEGSKA (reference sequence). The CDR3 here is CIAVPLRTSGPMSYNEQFF. The CDR3 nucleotides read TGCATTGCTGTTCCCCTTAGGACTAGCGGCCCTATGTCCTACAATGAGCAGTTCTTC.

This rearrangement joins TRBV6-2 or TRBV6-3 to TRBJ2-2, with 12 bases that match TRBD2. V lost 5 bases and J lost 6; bases outside the gene matches: 4. The germline gives CDR1 MNHEY, CDR2 SVGEGT. The CDR3 is 15 amino acids. CDR3 region: CASSQSSGRAGELFF. The CDR3 bases are TGTGCCAGCAGTCAATCTAGCGGGAGGGCCGGGGAGCTGTTTTTT.

DNA of the CDR3: TGCGCCAGCAGCCAAGGGTTCCTAGCGGTCTCCTACAATGAGCAGTTCTTC. Translated: CASSQGFLAVSYNEQFF. The V gene is TRBV4-3, the J gene TRBJ2-1, with 7 positions matching TRBD2. From germline, CDR1 is LGHNA and CDR2 YSLEER. V was pared by 1 base and J by 0 bases, with 6 bases of the junction left unmatched. The CDR3 has 17 amino acids.

The rearrangement joins TRBV20-1 to TRBJ2-7; D remains unclear. The CDR3 covers 14 residues. The V gene's germline CDR1 is DFQATT and CDR2 SNEGSKA (reference sequence). Trimming shortened V by 0 bases and J by 6 bases, and 15 bases separated the two germline ends. The CDR3 coding sequence is TGCAGTGCTAGAGACGTTATTGAAGCAGCCGAGCAGTACTTC. Its protein product is CSARDVIEAAEQYF.

This rearrangement joins TRBV7-9 to TRBJ2-7, with 13 bases matching TRBD2. Germline V gives CDR1 SEHNR, CDR2 FQNEAQ (reference sequence). V shed 4 bases, J shed 4 bases, and the junction held 4 bases outside the gene matches. The CDR3 runs to 15 residues. CDR3 nucleotide sequence: TGTGCCAGCAGCTACACTAGCGGGAGGGGGTACGAGCAGTACTTC. The encoded protein is CASSYTSGRGYEQYF.

Only a few counts were recorded for this clonotype. The gene calls are TRBV7-8 and TRBJ2-5; possible D gene TRBD1, 5 bases. The CDR3 has 13 residues. The V gene lost 5 bases and the J gene lost 5 bases, with 12 bases spanning the gap. Germline CDR1 is SGHVS and CDR2 is FQNEAQ. CDR3 sequence: CASSHDRKETQYF. The CDR3 DNA reads TGTGCCAGCAGCCATGACAGAAAGGAGACCCAGTACTTC.

This clonotype was seen a few times. A junction end diverges from the germline sequence, so it may reflect a read error. V gene TRBV7-9 combines with J gene TRBJ1-1; the D gene is possibly TRBD1 (5 bases). CDR1 and CDR2 from the germline V gene are SEHNR and FQNEAQ (reference sequence). This CDR3 region has 13 residues. CDR3 protein: CASSLSYRPEVDF. CDR3 in DNA: TGTGCCAGCAGCCTATCCTACAGGCCGGAGGTTGACTTT.

This clonotype came up many times. V is TRBV29-1 and J is TRBJ2-7, with 8 bases fitting TRBD1. CDR1 SQVTM and CDR2 ANQGSEA come from the germline V gene. The CDR3 is 14 amino acids. V lost 6 bases to trimming and J lost 2 bases; unmatched junction nucleotides: 9. The CDR3 coding sequence is TGCAGCGTGAAGGGTCCAGGGGGCACCTACGAGCAGTACTTC. It encodes CSVKGPGGTYEQYF.

This clonotype was observed many times. This chain connects TRBV10-3 to TRBJ2-1; no clear D gene. The germline CDR1 and CDR2 sequences are ENHRY and SYGVKD. Trimming removed 4 bases at V and 7 bases at J, with 11 bases between. The CDR3 runs 13 residues. The CDR3, as DNA: TGTGCCATCAGTGGGGGTTTCTCAAATGAGCAGTTCTTC. Translating it yields CAISGGFSNEQFF.

This clonotype was seen only a few times. The chain links TRBV11-2 to TRBJ2-3; TRBD2 is a possible D gene (5 bases). V was trimmed by 0 bases and J by 0 bases, leaving 16 bases between them. Germline V gene sequence: CDR1 SGHAT, CDR2 FQNNGV. The CDR3 covers 18 residues. As DNA, the CDR3 is TGTGCCAGCAGCTTAGATCCGGACTCTAGCCCGAGCACAGATACGCAGTATTTT. It encodes CASSLDPDSSPSTDTQYF.

The genes are TRBV6-1 and TRBJ2-1; D is possibly TRBD1 (6 bases). Between the trimmed V and J ends, which lost 7 bases and 7 bases, there was a span of 14 bases. CDR1 and CDR2 from the germline V gene are MNHNS and SASEGT. The CDR3 has 13 amino acids. The CDR3 bases are TGTGCCAGCAAAGCAGGGGCCCGTAATGAGCAGTTCTTC. This sequence encodes CASKAGARNEQFF.

The rearrangement links TRBV27 to TRBJ1-6; no definite D call. Between the trimmed V and J ends, which lost 4 bases and 10 bases, there was a span of 14 bases. The CDR3 is 14 amino acids. Germline CDR1 reads MNHEY; CDR2 reads SMNVEV (reference sequence). The CDR3 DNA is TGTGCCAGCAGTTACGCCCTTGAGGGATCACCCCTCCACTTT. The encoded protein is CASSYALEGSPLHF.

In this sample, this clonotype turned up a few times. V is TRBV12-3 or TRBV12-4 and J is TRBJ2-1; 7 bases align to TRBD2. CDR3 length equals 14 residues. V was clipped by 5 bases and J by 4 bases; unmatched bases: 5. The CDR3: CASSSLAEYNEQFF. CDR3 DNA sequence: TGTGCCAGCAGTAGTCTAGCGGAGTACAATGAGCAGTTCTTC.

This clonotype occurred a few times. The chain has TRBV5-6 and TRBJ1-5; 8 bases are shared with TRBD1. Trimming cost V 4 bases and J 3 bases; bases outside gene matches: 6. This CDR3 is built from 15 residues. The V gene's germline CDR1 is SGHDT and CDR2 YYEEEE. The CDR3 region has the DNA TGTGCCAGCAGCCCCGGACAGGGCAACAATCAGCCCCAGCATTTT. As protein: CASSPGQGNNQPQHF.

This clonotype was seen more than once but under ten times. J is TRBJ2-1 and V is TRBV29-1; TRBD1 might be the D (7 bases). Trimming took 6 bases from V and 1 from J, leaving 16 bases between them. CDR1 and CDR2 (germline): SQVTM, ANQGSEA. The CDR3 has 15 amino acids. The chain's CDR3 is CSVDKQGTSYNEQFF. The DNA for the CDR3 is TGCAGCGTAGACAAACAGGGGACTTCCTACAATGAGCAGTTCTTC.